The 10 T cell receptor beta chains below all came from one sample that was sequenced in a study of T cell clones after liver transplantation. Assay used: immunoSEQ multiplex PCR; TCRdb lists only in-frame clones, some missing. The profile shows about 70,000 clones, about 80% of them singletons. Sequencing was performed on CD4+ T cells from blood, taken 12 months after liver transplant. These receptors were obtained from a human patient who received a liver transplant. Certain T cells may be donor cells from the graft.

V usage is TRBV6-4 and J usage is TRBJ2-3, with D unresolved. Trimming left V 3 bases short and J 3 bases short, with 10 bases between. CDR1 and CDR2 from the germline V gene are MRHNA and SNTAGT. This CDR3 region has 14 residues. The CDR3 DNA sequence: TGTGCCAGCAGTGAAGGGCCTCGAACAGATACGCAGTATTTT. Protein product: CASSEGPRTDTQYF.

CDR3 in amino acids: CASSVGLPQYNEQFF. The CDR3 DNA follows: TGTGCCAGCAGCGTCGGACTTCCTCAGTACAATGAGCAGTTCTTC. The chain employs TRBV9 and TRBJ2-1; maybe TRBD2 (5 bases). Germline V lookup: CDR1 SGDLS, CDR2 YYNGEE. The CDR3 runs to 15 residues. Trimming removed 2 bases from V and 4 bases from J, with 13 bases in between.

The chain recombines TRBV9 with TRBJ2-1, with 7 bases aligning to TRBD2. With V trimmed by 4 bases and J by 9 bases, 10 bases remained unmatched. CDR3 length equals 14 residues. CDR1 is SGDLS and CDR2 is YYNGEE in the germline V gene. The DNA of the CDR3 is TGTGCCAGCAGCCCGGGGGGACTTGACGGTGAGCAGTTCTTC. This codes for CASSPGGLDGEQFF.

The chain joins TRBV28 to TRBJ2-7, with D possibly being TRBD1 (5 bases). The germline CDR1 and CDR2 sequences are MDHEN and SYDVKM. The CDR3 is made up of 17 amino acids. V lost 5 bases and J lost 3, with 23 bases in between. CDR3 coding DNA: TGTGCCAGCAGTCTCCTCCTCGACAGTGGCAAAAGCTACGAGCAGTACTTC. Residues: CASSLLLDSGKSYEQYF. Complete variable domain (other parts from reference TRBV28 and TRBJ2-7): DVKVTQSSRYLVKRTGEKVFLECVQDMDHENMFWYRQDPGLGLRLIYFSYDVKMKEKGDIPEGYSVSREKKERFSLILESASTNQTSMYLCASSLLLDSGKSYEQYFGPGTRLTVT.

V gene TRBV11-3 combines with J gene TRBJ2-5; maybe TRBD2 (5 bases). Trimming removed 5 bases at V and 2 bases at J, with 6 bases between. The CDR3 has 12 residues. CDR1 is SGHNT and CDR2 is YENEEA in the germline V gene. DNA for the CDR3: TGTGCCAGCAGCAGCGGTCAAGAGACCCAGTACTTC. The encoded protein is CASSSGQETQYF. The full variable domain, rest sourced from reference TRBV11-3 and TRBJ2-5, is EAGVVQSPRYKIIEKKQPVAFWCNPISGHNTLYWYLQNLGQGPELLIRYENEEAVDDSQLPKDRFSAERLKGVDSTLKIQPAELGDSAVYLCASSSGQETQYFGPGTRLLVL.

The V and J genes are TRBV7-2 and TRBJ1-1, with no clear D. Trimming removed 3 bases from V and 1 base from J, with 6 bases in between. The CDR3 consists of 13 residues. Looked up from germline, CDR1 is SGHTA and CDR2 is FQGNSA. The chain's CDR3 is CASSLDQNTEAFF. The CDR3 DNA reads as TGTGCCAGCAGCTTGGATCAGAACACTGAAGCTTTCTTT.

The chain is built from TRBV7-9 and TRBJ2-7; a possible D gene is TRBD1 (6 bases). V lost 4 bases to trimming and J lost 3 bases, with 16 bases between them. Per germline, CDR1 SEHNR and CDR2 FQNEAQ (reference sequence). The length of the CDR3 is 15 residues. CDR3: CASSSWGQTFYEQYF. CDR3 DNA: TGTGCCAGCAGCTCATGGGGACAAACCTTCTACGAGCAGTACTTC.

The V call is TRBV11-2, the J call TRBJ2-7; D not certain. V was trimmed by 4 bases and J by 7 bases, leaving 8 bases between them. CDR1 is SGHAT, CDR2 FQNNGV, per germline. The CDR3 sequence is 11 residues long. For the CDR3, the DNA is TGTGCCAGCAGCTCGGTATGGGAGCAGTACTTC. Translation: CASSSVWEQYF.

This rearrangement joins TRBV7-9 to TRBJ2-1, with D perhaps TRBD2 (6 bases). CDR3 length: 15 residues. The ends were cut back, 3 bases at V and 4 bases at J, with 13 bases in the middle. The germline gives CDR1 SEHNR, CDR2 FQNEAQ (reference sequence). The CDR3, as DNA: TGTGCCAGCAGCTTCGGGACTGGCGGGTACAATGAGCAGTTCTTC. Translating it yields CASSFGTGGYNEQFF.

The chain joins TRBV11-2 to TRBJ1-1; D perhaps matches TRBD1 (5 bases). Germline lookup yields CDR1 SGHAT and CDR2 FQNNGV. The CDR3 extends over 14 amino acids. Trimming pared 0 bases from V and 4 bases from J, leaving 9 bases between. This CDR3 is CASSLEGGSTEAFF. Here the CDR3 DNA reads TGTGCCAGCAGCTTAGAGGGGGGGAGCACTGAAGCTTTCTTT.